This TCR beta chain comes out of a study of shared clonotypes between healthy human individuals (dated by TCRdb to the early 2020s). Regarding the research as a whole: The cohort comprised a couple of women and a few men aged 18 to 49 years. Between about 0.9 and 9 billion PBMCs per donor were obtained by leukapheresis. The study deeply sequenced blood TCR repertoires of five healthy adults to estimate repertoire size and the extent of clonotype sharing between individuals. To increase sequencing depth and limit assay-specific biases, TCR repertoire library preparation and sequencing were carried out by different laboratories using diverse techniques. For each donor, CD4 naive and CD4 memory were each given three plates, CD8 naive was given two plates, and CD8 memory was given one plate. What the work shows at the level of the full study, not this receptor alone: Because the study included a small number of donors, the genetic and exposure-history diversity represented was limited. Rarefaction of sorted-subset datasets indicated incomplete sequencing despite the large sequencing depth. Clonotypes shared by all four sorted-subset donors showed higher generation probabilities than non-shared clonotypes. Sampling was restricted to blood, and TCR repertoires in tissue are likely to differ from TCR repertoires in blood. Sharing across several donors was observed for about 5% of naive CD4, 3% to 3.5% of naive CD8, 2% to 2.5% of memory CD4, and about 0.4% of memory CD8 clonotypes. Pairwise subsampling led to the expectation that sequencing depth would affect the degree of clonotype sharing among donors. Naive subsets generally had larger estimated clonotype richness than memory subsets.

The donors were healthy, HIV-negative adults with no recently reported acute infections or vaccinations. Every donor was a Caucasian adult residing in Nashville, Tennessee, USA. CD8 memory samples combined magnetically selected CD45RO+ cells with CCR7-negative CD45RA+ effector memory (TemRA) cells. Blood was obtained by leukapheresis, after which PBMCs were separated by Ficoll-Histopaque density gradient centrifugation and cryopreserved in liquid nitrogen vapor phase. Analytical flow cytometry was used to check the purity and quantity of every magnetically sorted T cell population. Each sorted fraction had its genomic DNA isolated and then quantified by UV absorbance on a Nanodrop 2000c. About this clone: The specificity of this receptor is unknown. It has no much larger one-base neighbor in the sample; base qualities were not kept.

Using the deep immunoSEQ assay, multiplex PCR amplified TCR CDR3 regions from genomic DNA. For each cell subset, the extracted genomic DNA was distributed evenly across all wells of several immunoSEQ 96-well plates, and each plate served as one replicate. For sorted subsets, each replicate PCR was loaded with 200 ng genomic DNA, equivalent to about 33,000 T cell genomes. Purified libraries were quantified with a Qubit 3.0 fluorometer, sized on a Bioanalyzer 2100, and re-quantified with the KAPA Library Quantification kit. Every immunoSEQ 96-well plate was sequenced on a separate single-read 150-cycle Illumina NextSeq 550 flow cell. The authors' analysis ran thus. Because the immunoSEQ output held only junctional sequences and lacked quality scores, the filtering could not match the filtering applied to full-length reads. To assign V/J genes and CDR3, sequences were annotated against IMGT germline references using PyIR, a Python wrapper for IgBLAST v1.9. Reads were removed for weak V/J assignments (E-value above 1e-6), missing CDR3, stop codons, out-of-frame junctions, or ambiguous translated residues. V3J clonotypes were defined as sequences sharing an identical inferred V gene, J gene, and CDR3 amino acid sequence. Percentage overlap between repertoires was calculated by dividing the number of shared unique clonotypes by the size of the smaller repertoire. Repertoire richness was assessed with RTK rarefaction, the Chao1 estimator, and Recon v2.1 estimates of unobserved clonotypes. Generation probabilities were computed with OLGA for all TCRbeta clonotypes obtained by the gDNA method from several donors. TCRdb took this table from immuneACCESS and kept in-frame rearrangements with V and J called. Such tables lack part of the clones; where checked against another copy, unresolved V genes explain under half of the gap, and the rest is unexplained. D and trimming were read from the DNA, whereas the V and J calls and clone size are those reported in that table. Within this sample are about 320,000 clones, with roughly 87% of them counted one time only. The top ten clones comprise roughly 15% of the sample.

As encoded in the germline V gene, CDR1 is MDHEN while CDR2 is SYDVKM. V is cut by 1 base and J by 11 bases, and the space between the germline ends is 11 bases. There are 12 amino acids in the CDR3, from cysteine to phenylalanine inclusive. The sequence is cut down to CDR3 DNA, 36 bases in frame from base 1. The chain was built from TRBV28 and TRBJ1-1, with no confidently assigned D gene. The sequenced sample was memory CD8+ T cells sorted from blood. The cell subset or site label of this sample denotes: CD45RO+ cells pooled with CCR7-negative TemRA cells. This TCR came from a man aged 18 to 29 in good health. The CDR3 protein is CASSLSGLGAFF. The nucleotide sequence reads TGTGCCAGCAGTTTATCTGGGCTAGGGGCTTTCTTT.